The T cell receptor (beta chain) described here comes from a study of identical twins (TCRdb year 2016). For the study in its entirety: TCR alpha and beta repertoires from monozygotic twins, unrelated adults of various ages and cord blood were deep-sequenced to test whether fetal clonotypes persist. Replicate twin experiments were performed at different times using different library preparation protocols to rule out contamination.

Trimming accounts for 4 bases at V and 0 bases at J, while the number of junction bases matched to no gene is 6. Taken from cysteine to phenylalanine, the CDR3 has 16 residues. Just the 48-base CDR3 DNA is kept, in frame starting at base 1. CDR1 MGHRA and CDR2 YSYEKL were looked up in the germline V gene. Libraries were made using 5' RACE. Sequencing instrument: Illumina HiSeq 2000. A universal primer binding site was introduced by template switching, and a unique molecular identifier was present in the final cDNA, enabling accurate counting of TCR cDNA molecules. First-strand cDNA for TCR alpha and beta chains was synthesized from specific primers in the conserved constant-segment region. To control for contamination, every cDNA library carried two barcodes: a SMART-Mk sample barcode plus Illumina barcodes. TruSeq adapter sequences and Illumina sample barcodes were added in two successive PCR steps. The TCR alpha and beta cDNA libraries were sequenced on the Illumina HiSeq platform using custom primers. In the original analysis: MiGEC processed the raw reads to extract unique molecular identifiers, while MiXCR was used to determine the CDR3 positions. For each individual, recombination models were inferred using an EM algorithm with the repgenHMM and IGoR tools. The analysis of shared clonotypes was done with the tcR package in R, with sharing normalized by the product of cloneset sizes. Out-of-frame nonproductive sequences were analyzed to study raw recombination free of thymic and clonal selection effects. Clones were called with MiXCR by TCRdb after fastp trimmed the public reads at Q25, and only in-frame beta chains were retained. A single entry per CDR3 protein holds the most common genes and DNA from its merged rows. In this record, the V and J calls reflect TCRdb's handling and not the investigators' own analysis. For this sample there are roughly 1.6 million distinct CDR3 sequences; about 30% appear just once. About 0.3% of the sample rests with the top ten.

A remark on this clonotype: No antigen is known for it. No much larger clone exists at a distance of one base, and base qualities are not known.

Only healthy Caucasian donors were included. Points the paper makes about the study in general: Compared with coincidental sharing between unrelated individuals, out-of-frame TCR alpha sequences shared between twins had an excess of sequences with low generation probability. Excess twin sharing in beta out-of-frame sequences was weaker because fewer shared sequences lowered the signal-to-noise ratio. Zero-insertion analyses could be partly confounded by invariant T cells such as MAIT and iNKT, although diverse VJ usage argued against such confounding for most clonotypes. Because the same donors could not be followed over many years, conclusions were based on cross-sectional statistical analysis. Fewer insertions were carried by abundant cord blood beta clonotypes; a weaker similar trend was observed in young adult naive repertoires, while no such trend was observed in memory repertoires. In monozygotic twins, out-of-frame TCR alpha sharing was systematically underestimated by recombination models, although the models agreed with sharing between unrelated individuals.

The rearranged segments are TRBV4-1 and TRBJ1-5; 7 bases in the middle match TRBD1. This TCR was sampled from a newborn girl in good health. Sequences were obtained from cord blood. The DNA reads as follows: TGCGCCAGCAGCCCGGACAGGACGGATAGCAATCAGCCCCAGCATTTT. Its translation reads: CASSPDRTDSNQPQHF.